These 24 T cell receptor beta chains came from one sample sequenced in a study of graft-versus-host responses after intestinal transplantation. Their antigen targets remain unknown. TCRdb's table, derived via immunoSEQ multiplex PCR, lists solely in-frame clones and lacks some. The table lists tens of thousands of clones, 90% of them singletons. The source material was unstimulated CD8+ T cells sorted from spleen or lymph node cells, sampled before transplant. These receptors all stem from a human donor who was the organ donor for an intestinal transplant.

In the case of this clone: Other DNA sequences from this sample encode an identical CDR3 as well. The rearrangement joins TRBV27 to TRBJ2-7; 10 nucleotides agree with TRBD2. The germline CDR1 and CDR2 sequences are MNHEY and SMNVEV (reference sequence). The CDR3 loop spans 14 amino acids. The V gene end was trimmed by 4 bases and the J gene end by 2 bases; junction bases not matched to a gene: 2. The CDR3 sequence: CASSWTSGTYEQYF. The CDR3 region has the DNA TGTGCCAGCAGTTGGACTAGCGGTACCTACGAGCAGTACTTC.

This sequence joins TRBV28 and TRBJ1-5; no reliable D call. CDR3 length equals 12 residues. CDR1 MDHEN and CDR2 SYDVKM come from the germline V gene. V dropped 8 bases and J dropped 7 bases, with 12 bases sitting between them. CDR3 protein: CASGFGYQPQHF. CDR3 sequence (DNA): TGTGCCAGCGGGTTCGGGTACCAGCCCCAGCATTTT. Full variable domain (rest looked up from reference TRBV28 and TRBJ1-5): DVKVTQSSRYLVKRTGEKVFLECVQDMDHENMFWYRQDPGLGLRLIYFSYDVKMKEKGDIPEGYSVSREKKERFSLILESASTNQTSMYLCASGFGYQPQHFGDGTRLSIL.

This chain links TRBV28 with TRBJ1-2; 7 nucleotides agree with TRBD1. Per the germline V gene, CDR1 is MDHEN and CDR2 is SYDVKM. The CDR3 covers 18 residues. V gave up 3 bases and J gave up 3 bases; unmatched junction bases: 16. The CDR3 region has the DNA TGTGCCAGCAGTTTCAGCCGCGGGGCCTTCAGGGGGGACTATGGCTACACCTTC. Protein product: CASSFSRGAFRGDYGYTF.

This chain joins TRBV27 and TRBJ2-7, with D maybe TRBD1 (7 bases). The germline V and J ends were trimmed by 2 bases and 6 bases, with 11 bases remaining between them. The CDR3 consists of 13 residues. Germline CDR1 MNHEY, CDR2 SMNVEV (reference sequence). The CDR3 spells CASSLGGTAEQYF. The CDR3 coding sequence is TGTGCCAGCAGTTTAGGGGGGACAGCCGAGCAGTACTTC.

The table lists this clone with a count of one. The chain has TRBV6-5 and TRBJ2-5; 9 bases are a match to TRBD2. V shed 2 bases and J 9 bases; nucleotides not matched to a gene: 10. This CDR3 has 15 residues. Germline CDR1 reads MNHEY; CDR2 reads SVGAGI. CDR3 nucleotide sequence: TGTGCCAGCAGTTACAAAGCGGGAGGCATTAGGGCCCAGTACTTC. As protein: CASSYKAGGIRAQYF.

This clone appeared a few times. The chain has TRBV30 and TRBJ1-1, with TRBD1 as a possible D gene (5 bases). The CDR3 spans 11 residues. The V end was cut by 2 bases, the J end by 7 bases, with 8 bases between. Per the germline V gene, CDR1 is GTSNPN and CDR2 is SVGIG (reference sequence). As DNA, the CDR3 is TGTGCCTGGAGTCCAGACAGTGAAGCTTTCTTT. It yields the protein CAWSPDSEAFF.

This sequence joins TRBV7-9 and TRBJ2-1; 11 bases fit TRBD2. V lost 3 bases, J lost 4 bases, and 8 bases stayed unmatched. CDR3 length equals 17 residues. Per the germline V gene, CDR1 is SEHNR and CDR2 is FQNEAQ (reference sequence). The CDR3 bases are TGTGCCAGCAGCTTGCCCCCGGGACTAGCGGAGTACAATGAGCAGTTCTTC. It specifies CASSLPPGLAEYNEQFF. The variable domain in full, completed from reference TRBV7-9 and TRBJ2-1, reads DTGVSQNPRHKITKRGQNVTFRCDPISEHNRLYWYRQTLGQGPEFLTYFQNEAQLEKSRLLSDRFSAERPKGSFSTLEIQRTEQGDSAMYLCASSLPPGLAEYNEQFFGPGTRLTVL.

The chain combines TRBV7-2 with TRBJ1-5; the match to TRBD1 covers 8 bases. The length of the CDR3 is 15 residues. Germline-derived CDR1 and CDR2 are SGHTA and FQGNSA. J lost 1 base, V lost 1 base, and 0 bases had no gene match. CDR3 amino acids: CASSLDRGSNQPQHF. CDR3 bases: TGTGCCAGCAGCTTAGACAGGGGGAGCAATCAGCCCCAGCATTTT.

V usage is TRBV19 and J usage is TRBJ1-1; 8 bases map to TRBD1. V gave up 9 bases and J gave up 4 bases; unmatched junction bases: 7. The CDR3 is 13 residues long. Germline CDR1 reads LNHDA; CDR2 reads SQIVND (reference sequence). The CDR3 protein is CASDQGAGTEAFF. CDR3 DNA: TGTGCCAGCGATCAGGGGGCAGGCACTGAAGCTTTCTTT. Full variable domain (rest looked up from reference TRBV19 and TRBJ1-1): DGGITQSPKYLFRKEGQNVTLSCEQNLNHDAMYWYRQDPGQGLRLIYYSQIVNDFQKGDIAEGYSVSREKKESFPLTVTSAQKNPTAFYLCASDQGAGTEAFFGQGTRLTVV.

The rearrangement uses TRBV7-8 and TRBJ2-1; tentatively, D is TRBD2 (7 bases). The V end was cut by 1 base, the J end by 6 bases, with 10 bases between. CDR3 length: 14 amino acids. CDR1 and CDR2 (germline): SGHVS, FQNEAQ. CDR3 bases: TGTGCCAGCAGCTTAGGAGGGGGGGGCAATGAGCAGTTCTTC. It codes for CASSLGGGGNEQFF.

The chain joins TRBV6-5 to TRBJ2-3, with D perhaps TRBD2 (6 bases). CDR1 and CDR2 from the germline V gene are MNHEY and SVGAGI. This CDR3 comprises 13 residues. Trimming removed 11 bases from V and 3 bases from J, with 15 bases in between. The CDR3 coding sequence is TGTGCCTCCCGGGCGGGATGGACAGATACGCAGTATTTT. Translation gives CASRAGWTDTQYF.

The rearrangement joins TRBV9 to TRBJ2-1; 7 bases line up with TRBD2. The CDR3 has 16 residues. The germline CDR1 and CDR2 sequences are SGDLS and YYNGEE. V was pared by 0 bases and J by 1 base, with 4 bases of the junction left unmatched. The CDR3 loop is CASSVDGGSSYNEQFF. The CDR3 region has the DNA TGTGCCAGCAGCGTAGATGGCGGGAGTTCCTACAATGAGCAGTTCTTC. Variable domain in full (rest from reference TRBV9 and TRBJ2-1): DSGVTQTPKHLITATGQRVTLRCSPRSGDLSVYWYQQSLDQGLQFLIQYYNGEERAKGNILERFSAQQFPDLHSELNLSSLELGDSALYFCASSVDGGSSYNEQFFGPGTRLTVL.

V is TRBV5-6 and J is TRBJ2-5; 7 nucleotides agree with TRBD2. The V and J ends lost 4 bases and 2 bases, in that order; junction bases with no gene match: 8. Germline assignment: CDR1 SGHDT and CDR2 YYEEEE. This CDR3 region has 15 residues. The CDR3 spells CASSKLAPIQETQYF. In DNA form, the CDR3 reads TGTGCCAGCAGCAAACTAGCGCCAATACAAGAGACCCAGTACTTC.

The rearrangement joins TRBV5-5 to TRBJ2-6, with D perhaps matching TRBD1 (5 bases). The CDR3 runs 16 residues. From germline, CDR1 is SGHKS and CDR2 YYEKEE (reference sequence). V was clipped by 3 bases and J by 6 bases, with 16 bases between them. The CDR3 DNA sequence: TGTGCCAGCAGCTCTCATGACAGCCGCGCGGCCAACGTCCTGACTTTC. It encodes CASSSHDSRAANVLTF.

Of note for this clone: Other nucleotide sequences from this sample produce the same CDR3. The chain combines TRBV28 with TRBJ2-1, with TRBD2 identical over 13 bases. With V trimmed by 6 bases and J by 4 bases, 12 bases remained unmatched. Germline loops: CDR1 MDHEN, CDR2 SYDVKM. The CDR3 totals 18 residues. CDR3 DNA sequence: TGTGCCAGCAGCCCTGGACTAGCGGGAGAAGTGGGTTACAATGAGCAGTTCTTC. Protein sequence: CASSPGLAGEVGYNEQFF.

The chain couples TRBV18 to TRBJ2-5; 7 nucleotides align to TRBD2. J lost 5 bases, V lost 0 bases, and 0 bases had no gene match. Per germline, CDR1 KGHSH and CDR2 LQKENI. The CDR3 has 13 residues. CDR3 DNA: TGTGCCAGCTCACCACCGGGGGGGGAGACCCAGTACTTC. Translated: CASSPPGGETQYF.

The chain recombines TRBV13 with TRBJ2-3; 8 bases agree with TRBD2. The germline V gene encodes CDR1 PRHDT and CDR2 FYEKMQ (reference sequence). The CDR3 is 15 amino acids. V was pared by 5 bases and J by 1 base, with 5 bases of the junction left unmatched. The CDR3 loop is CASSAGSGGTDTQYF. The CDR3 DNA reads TGTGCCAGCAGCGCCGGTAGCGGGGGCACAGATACGCAGTATTTT.

The chain combines TRBV7-8 with TRBJ2-2; tentative D call: TRBD1 (6 bases). Germline V gives CDR1 SGHVS, CDR2 FQNEAQ. The length of the CDR3 is 14 residues. The V end was cut by 11 bases, the J end by 0 bases, with 13 bases between. CDR3 protein: CAGLGTPNTGELFF. For the CDR3, the DNA is TGTGCCGGACTCGGGACACCGAACACCGGGGAGCTGTTTTTT.

V and J are TRBV6-4 and TRBJ2-1; the match to TRBD2 covers 11 bases. Germline loops: CDR1 MRHNA, CDR2 SNTAGT. Trimming at V came to 3 bases and at J to 7 bases, leaving 5 bases not matched to a gene. There are 15 residues in the CDR3. This CDR3 reads CASSETSGSFNEQFF. The CDR3 nucleotides are TGTGCCAGCAGTGAAACTAGCGGGAGTTTTAATGAGCAGTTCTTC.

CDR3 protein: CASSSGTGSYEQYF. CDR3 nucleotides: TGTGCCAGCAGCTCCGGGACAGGCTCCTACGAGCAGTACTTC. This chain links TRBV5-4 with TRBJ2-7, with 8 bases lining up with TRBD1. This CDR3 has 14 residues. Looked up from germline, CDR1 is SGHNT and CDR2 is YYREEE (reference sequence). J gave up 0 bases and V 3 bases, and 2 bases lay outside the gene matches.

J is TRBJ2-7 and V is TRBV7-9; 10 nucleotides match TRBD2. Germline-derived CDR1 and CDR2 are SEHNR and FQNEAQ (reference sequence). J lost 0 bases, V lost 0 bases, and 2 bases had no gene match. The CDR3 loop spans 16 amino acids. This CDR3 is CASSLAASGSSYEQYF. The CDR3 bases are TGTGCCAGCAGCTTAGCGGCTAGCGGGAGCTCCTACGAGCAGTACTTC.

This chain joins TRBV15 and TRBJ2-7; weak D call: TRBD1 (7 bases). V was cut by 4 bases and J by 3 bases, with 16 bases left in between. Germline V CDR1 and CDR2: LNHNV, YYDKDF (reference sequence). This CDR3 comprises 15 residues. The DNA for the CDR3 is TGTGCCACCAGCATAGGGAGGACAGGAGGCTACGAGCAGTACTTC. Its translation: CATSIGRTGGYEQYF.

The chain recombines TRBV27 with TRBJ2-5, with D tentatively TRBD2 (6 bases). With 4 bases removed from V and 4 bases from J, the gap between germline ends came to 13 bases. This CDR3 has 14 amino acids. Germline V CDR1 and CDR2: MNHEY, SMNVEV (reference sequence). The DNA of the CDR3 is TGTGCCAGCAGTTCGGGGGTGGAAATAGAGACCCAGTACTTC. Protein sequence: CASSSGVEIETQYF.

This clone showed up just a few times. The same CDR3 also results from other DNA sequences found in this sample. The chain has TRBV28 and TRBJ1-3; the match to TRBD1 covers 7 bases. Germline V gives CDR1 MDHEN, CDR2 SYDVKM. The trim removed 5 bases at V and 0 bases at J, leaving 1 base unmatched. The CDR3 has 14 amino acids. In nucleotides, the CDR3 is TGTGCCAGCAGTCCAGGGGGCTCTGGAAACACCATATATTTT. This sequence encodes CASSPGGSGNTIYF.